Below are 32 T cell receptor beta chains sequenced from a single sample in a study of blood T cell repertoires in COVID-19 (dated by TCRdb to the early 2020s). The library relied on the immunoSEQ multiplex PCR assay. The clones in this table, taken by TCRdb from immuneACCESS, are in-frame only. Not every clone is retained; where verified, under half of the shortfall comes from an unresolved V gene, and the cause of the rest is unknown. The sample includes 140,000 to 150,000 clones, with around 83% observed a single time. The top ten clonotypes cover less than 9% of the sample. The specimen sequenced was peripheral blood. The receptors were sampled from a man aged 30 to 39 with COVID-19, enrolled during active disease.

V gene TRBV5-1 combines with J gene TRBJ2-5; D may be TRBD2 (7 bases). The germline CDR1 and CDR2 sequences are SGHRS and YFSETQ. The germline V and J ends were trimmed by 1 base and 5 bases, with 18 bases remaining between them. The CDR3 runs to 16 residues. The chain's CDR3 is CASSLSTGGGAETQYF. CDR3 DNA: TGCGCCAGCAGCTTGAGTACAGGAGGGGGGGCGGAGACCCAGTACTTC.

V is TRBV24-1 and J is TRBJ1-1; D perhaps matches TRBD1 (5 bases). Trimming removed 5 bases from V and 4 bases from J, with 16 bases in between. This CDR3 has 15 amino acids. Germline-derived CDR1 and CDR2 are KGHDR and SFDVKD. As DNA, the CDR3 is TGTGCCACCAGTGCGGGGGGATCGGCTGGCACTGAAGCTTTCTTT. Amino acid sequence: CATSAGGSAGTEAFF.

The J gene is TRBJ1-1, the V gene TRBV9; the D gene is possibly TRBD1 (6 bases). There are 14 residues in the CDR3. With 4 bases removed from V and 4 bases from J, the gap between germline ends came to 14 bases. CDR1 is SGDLS and CDR2 is YYNGEE in the germline V gene. The CDR3 region is CASSFTGSSTEAFF. The CDR3 nucleotides are TGTGCCAGCAGCTTTACAGGGTCCAGCACTGAAGCTTTCTTT.

This clone has just one count. J is TRBJ2-7 and V is TRBV5-1; D may be TRBD2 (6 bases). The CDR3 loop spans 14 amino acids. Trimming took off 0 bases at V and 2 bases at J, with 9 bases between the two ends. Germline lookup yields CDR1 SGHRS and CDR2 YFSETQ. The CDR3 coding sequence is TGCGCCAGCAGCTTGGAGACGGGAGCCTACGAGCAGTACTTC. Its protein is CASSLETGAYEQYF.

The chain links TRBV9 to TRBJ2-3; D is unresolved. The CDR3 sequence is 16 residues long. From germline, CDR1 is SGDLS and CDR2 YYNGEE. Trimming shortened V by 0 bases and J by 0 bases, and 11 bases separated the two germline ends. The CDR3 DNA is TGTGCCAGCAGCGTAGGGCCCCTGGCTAGCACAGATACGCAGTATTTT. It translates to CASSVGPLASTDTQYF.

The CDR3 DNA sequence: TGCAGTGCTAGTGGGGTAGCGGGAGGGCCGTGGAATGAGCAGTTCTTC. Translating it yields CSASGVAGGPWNEQFF. The chain combines TRBV20-1 with TRBJ2-1, with 11 bases that match TRBD2. The CDR3 has 16 amino acids. With V trimmed by 3 bases and J by 7 bases, 11 bases remained unmatched. Germline CDR1 DFQATT, CDR2 SNEGSKA (reference sequence).

The rearrangement joins TRBV21-1 to TRBJ1-6; the DNA was not compared with TRBD1, the D call given in the table. TRBV21-1 is an annotated pseudogene. This CDR3 has 20 amino acids. In DNA form, the CDR3 reads TGTGCCAGCAGCAAAGACGACTACGGGGACGAGACAGGGGATAATTCACCCCTCCACTTT. It yields the protein CASSKDDYGDETGDNSPLHF.

This clone was counted between two and nine times. In nucleotides, the CDR3 is TGTGCCAGCAGCCGGACAGAGACAGGGGAGGGGTACGAGCAGTACTTC. Encoded protein: CASSRTETGEGYEQYF. The chain is built from TRBV9 and TRBJ2-7, with D possibly being TRBD1 (8 bases). The CDR3 is made up of 16 amino acids. The V end was cut by 4 bases, the J end by 4 bases, with 21 bases between. Germline CDR1 is SGDLS and CDR2 is YYNGEE.

This sequence joins TRBV27 and TRBJ1-6; D remains ambiguous. The CDR3 has 16 amino acids. V was pared by 6 bases and J by 0 bases, with 12 bases between. CDR1 MNHEY and CDR2 SMNVEV come from the germline V gene (reference sequence). CDR3 protein: CASRFSWSSYNSPLHF. CDR3 nucleotide sequence: TGTGCCAGCAGGTTCAGTTGGAGCTCCTATAATTCACCCCTCCACTTT.

The V gene is TRBV28, the J gene TRBJ1-4; TRBD1 agrees at 7 bases. The junction had 9 bases not matched to a gene; V was cut back by 5 bases and J by 3 bases. The CDR3 spans 16 residues. The germline V gene encodes CDR1 MDHEN and CDR2 SYDVKM. The CDR3 bases are TGTGCCAGCAGTCCCCCCGACAGGGCCCCTAATGAAAAACTGTTTTTT. Protein product: CASSPPDRAPNEKLFF.

The chain is built from TRBV7-2 and TRBJ2-5, with 10 bases aligning to TRBD1. This CDR3 spans 16 amino acids. V was pared by 5 bases and J by 3 bases, with 9 bases of the junction left unmatched. Germline CDR1 SGHTA, CDR2 FQGNSA. The CDR3 here is CASSTPGTGDKETQYF. The CDR3 coding sequence is TGTGCCAGCAGCACTCCCGGGACAGGGGATAAAGAGACCCAGTACTTC. Combining the CDR3 with reference TRBV7-2 and TRBJ2-5 gives the whole variable domain GAGVSQSPSNKVTEKGKDVELRCDPISGHTALYWYRQSLGQGLEFLIYFQGNSAPDKSGLPSDRFSAERTGGSVSTLTIQRTQQEDSAVYLCASSTPGTGDKETQYFGPGTRLLVL.

The chain couples TRBV30 to TRBJ1-5; the match to TRBD1 covers 8 bases. CDR1 is GTSNPN, CDR2 SVGIG, per germline (reference sequence). V was pared by 2 bases and J by 7 bases, with 10 bases of the junction left unmatched. The CDR3 runs to 15 residues. Written as DNA, the CDR3 is TGTGCCTGGAGTCTAACCAGGGGGCGGGGGCAGCCCCAGCATTTT. Its protein product is CAWSLTRGRGQPQHF.

This rearrangement joins TRBV5-1 to TRBJ1-1, with D unresolved. The CDR3 sequence is 14 residues long. V was clipped by 1 base and J by 7 bases, with 14 bases between them. The germline CDR1 and CDR2 sequences are SGHRS and YFSETQ. The CDR3 coding sequence is TGCGCCAGCAGCTTGAGTGCGGGCAGATATGAAGCTTTCTTT. Translated: CASSLSAGRYEAFF.

V gene TRBV5-6 combines with J gene TRBJ1-6; 8 bases fit TRBD1. Germline V CDR1 and CDR2: SGHDT, YYEEEE. This CDR3 comprises 14 residues. The J segment lost 8 bases and the V segment lost 3 bases, leaving 4 bases of the junction unmatched. CDR3: CASSSQGADSPLHF. CDR3 nucleotide sequence: TGTGCCAGCAGCTCCCAGGGGGCTGATTCACCCCTCCACTTT.

The chain joins TRBV29-1 to TRBJ2-1; 11 bases match TRBD2. The germline V gene has CDR1 SQVTM and CDR2 ANQGSEA. This CDR3 has 13 amino acids. V trimming: 8 bases; J trimming: 6 bases; junction bases outside the gene matches: 6. In DNA, the CDR3 is TGCAGCACAAGACTAGCGGGAAGCAATGAGCAGTTCTTC. Its translation is CSTRLAGSNEQFF.

The V call is TRBV6-5, the J call TRBJ2-7; 7 bases are shared with TRBD2. Looked up from germline, CDR1 is MNHEY and CDR2 is SVGAGI. Germline trimming cut 0 bases from V and 6 bases from J; bases unmatched to any gene: 8. The length of the CDR3 is 15 residues. The chain's CDR3 is CASSYSLGLVVEQYF. In DNA, the CDR3 is TGTGCCAGCAGTTACTCCCTCGGACTAGTGGTCGAGCAGTACTTC.

This clone appeared many times. The chain has TRBV11-3 and TRBJ1-1; unclear D gene. The CDR3 is 14 amino acids. CDR1 and CDR2 from the germline V gene are SGHNT and YENEEA. Trimming left V 2 bases short and J 1 base short, with 8 bases between. CDR3 in amino acids: CASSLSTGNTEAFF. Written as DNA, the CDR3 is TGTGCCAGCAGCTTATCGACGGGGAACACTGAAGCTTTCTTT.

This chain links TRBV12-3 or TRBV12-4 with TRBJ2-7, with TRBD2 as a possible D gene (6 bases). This CDR3 comprises 13 residues. Trimming stripped 4 bases from V and 4 bases from J, with 11 bases between. The CDR3 reads CASSWGGKYEQYF. CDR3 nucleotide sequence: TGTGCCAGCAGTTGGGGCGGGAAATACGAGCAGTACTTC.

The chain employs TRBV6-1 and TRBJ1-1; possible D gene TRBD1, 6 bases. The CDR3 has 15 amino acids. The germline V gene has CDR1 MNHNS and CDR2 SASEGT. V was cut by 6 bases and J by 5 bases, with 19 bases left in between. In DNA form, the CDR3 reads TGTGCCAGCAGGGATCCCAGGGGTTTGGGAACTGAAGCTTTCTTT. Amino acid sequence: CASRDPRGLGTEAFF.

The chain has TRBV7-2 and TRBJ2-6, with 8 positions matching TRBD1. The V gene's germline CDR1 is SGHTA and CDR2 FQGNSA. V shed 3 bases, J shed 4 bases, and the junction held 11 bases outside the gene matches. This CDR3 region has 18 residues. CDR3 bases: TGTGCCAGCAGCTTGAGGACAGGGATTATATCCGGGGCCAACGTCCTGACTTTC. It is translated as CASSLRTGIISGANVLTF.

V and J are TRBV5-5 and TRBJ2-5, with a weak D call TRBD2 (6 bases). This CDR3 region has 17 residues. Germline V lookup: CDR1 SGHKS, CDR2 YYEKEE (reference sequence). With 4 bases removed from V and 2 bases from J, the gap between germline ends came to 21 bases. The CDR3 spells CASSARVVTRGQETQYF. The CDR3 bases are TGTGCCAGCAGCGCCAGGGTAGTAACCCGGGGGCAAGAGACCCAGTACTTC.

The chain uses TRBV29-1 and TRBJ2-4; D may be TRBD2 (5 bases). The V and J ends lost 0 bases and 7 bases respectively, with 13 bases between them. Germline CDR1 reads SQVTM; CDR2 reads ANQGSEA. The CDR3 extends over 14 amino acids. CDR3 sequence (DNA): TGCAGCGTTGAAGAGGATAGAGGGTGGAACATTCAGTACTTC. The encoded protein is CSVEEDRGWNIQYF.

The sample holds a few counts of this clone. The chain recombines TRBV6-5 with TRBJ1-1, with TRBD1 matching over 12 bases. Per germline, CDR1 MNHEY and CDR2 SVGAGI. The CDR3 totals 13 residues. The ends lost 7 bases at V and 5 bases at J; junction bases unmatched: 2. The CDR3 reads CASKGQGATEAFF. CDR3 in DNA: TGTGCCAGCAAGGGACAGGGGGCGACTGAAGCTTTCTTT.

The gene calls are TRBV7-3 and TRBJ2-1, with D maybe TRBD1 (6 bases). This CDR3 is built from 13 residues. Germline V CDR1 and CDR2: SGHTA, FQGTGA. The V end lost 6 bases, the J end lost 7 bases, and 13 bases lay between the germline ends. The CDR3 loop reads CASRIPGQNEQFF. CDR3 DNA sequence: TGTGCCAGCAGAATACCGGGACAAAATGAGCAGTTCTTC.

V is TRBV19 and J is TRBJ2-1; 11 positions agree with TRBD2. Germline-derived CDR1 and CDR2 are LNHDA and SQIVND (reference sequence). The trim removed 4 bases at V and 4 bases at J, leaving 6 bases unmatched. CDR3 length: 16 residues. In DNA, the CDR3 is TGTGCCAGTAGTAGGACTAGCGGGCAAAGATACAATGAGCAGTTCTTC. Translation: CASSRTSGQRYNEQFF.

The table lists this clone with a few counts. V gene TRBV15 combines with J gene TRBJ2-3; 8 bases map to TRBD1. Germline V gives CDR1 LNHNV, CDR2 YYDKDF (reference sequence). This CDR3 is built from 15 residues. V lost 2 bases and J lost 6; bases outside the gene matches: 7. CDR3 residues: CATSRRTGLMDTQYF. The CDR3 DNA reads TGTGCCACCAGCAGACGGACAGGGCTAATGGATACGCAGTATTTT.

The V and J genes are TRBV30 and TRBJ1-5, with D possibly being TRBD1 (5 bases). The V gene lost 3 bases and the J gene lost 3 bases, with 9 bases spanning the gap. The CDR3 is 13 residues long. The germline V gene has CDR1 GTSNPN and CDR2 SVGIG (reference sequence). CDR3 region: CAWSAQVNQPQHF. For the CDR3, the DNA is TGTGCCTGGAGCGCACAGGTCAATCAGCCCCAGCATTTT.

V is TRBV19 and J is TRBJ1-3; D not resolved. Germline loops: CDR1 LNHDA, CDR2 SQIVND (reference sequence). CDR3 size: 14 residues. Trimming took 7 bases from V and 7 from J, leaving 17 bases between them. The CDR3 nucleotides are TGTGCCAGTACCATAGGTGGAGCGGGGAACACCATATATTTT. Amino acid sequence: CASTIGGAGNTIYF. Based on the CDR3 plus reference TRBV19 and TRBJ1-3, the full variable domain is DGGITQSPKYLFRKEGQNVTLSCEQNLNHDAMYWYRQDPGQGLRLIYYSQIVNDFQKGDIAEGYSVSREKKESFPLTVTSAQKNPTAFYLCASTIGGAGNTIYFGEGSWLTVV.

There are many counts of this clone. The chain recombines TRBV24-1 with TRBJ2-2, with D tentatively TRBD1 (5 bases). CDR1 and CDR2 from the germline V gene are KGHDR and SFDVKD. The CDR3 sequence is 14 residues long. Trimming stripped 2 bases from V and 3 bases from J, with 6 bases between. CDR3 bases: TGTGCCACCAGTGATTCCAGGGACACCGGGGAGCTGTTTTTT. It codes for CATSDSRDTGELFF.

This clone was observed once. This chain uses TRBV18 with TRBJ1-1; the match to TRBD1 covers 7 bases. V trimming: 6 bases; J trimming: 2 bases; junction bases outside the gene matches: 6. CDR1 and CDR2 from the germline V gene are KGHSH and LQKENI. This CDR3 has 14 amino acids. CDR3 coding DNA: TGTGCCAGCTCCCTTGACAGGGTTAACACTGAAGCTTTCTTT. Protein sequence: CASSLDRVNTEAFF. The complete variable domain, with remaining parts taken from reference TRBV18 and TRBJ1-1, reads NAGVMQNPRHLVRRRGQEARLRCSPMKGHSHVYWYRQLPEEGLKFMVYLQKENIIDESGMPKERFSAEFPKEGPSILRIQQVVRGDSAAYFCASSLDRVNTEAFFGQGTRLTVV.

The chain links TRBV7-2 to TRBJ2-3; 7 nucleotides match TRBD2. Germline assignment: CDR1 SGHTA and CDR2 FQGNSA. The J segment lost 5 bases and the V segment lost 4 bases, leaving 18 bases of the junction unmatched. The CDR3 covers 18 residues. The CDR3 here is CASSSDPGSGRMVDTQYF. DNA of the CDR3: TGTGCCAGCAGCTCCGACCCAGGTAGCGGGCGTATGGTAGATACGCAGTATTTT.

The gene calls are TRBV7-9 and TRBJ2-1; 11 nucleotides agree with TRBD2. V lost 3 bases and J lost 9; bases outside the gene matches: 7. This CDR3 region has 15 residues. Germline assignment: CDR1 SEHNR and CDR2 FQNEAQ (reference sequence). The DNA for the CDR3 is TGTGCCAGCAGCTTTAGCACTAGCGGGAGAGGTGAGCAGTTCTTC. It yields the protein CASSFSTSGRGEQFF.